This TCR beta chain appears in the sequencing data of a study of CD8+CD57+ T cells in acquired aplastic anemia. Study details: DNA from sorted CD4+ and CD8+ cells averaged 3.2 ug.

General study results and limits: Patients and controls shared 25 to 30 CD8+ CDR3 sequences, highly expressed in patients.

This clonotype has ten or more counts. As yet, its antigen is unknown. Profiling that covered TCR beta VDJ and CDR3 relied on genomic DNA as its template. TCRdb redid the calling of the reads with MiXCR, one entry per CDR3 protein. Here the sample spans under 350,000 distinct CDR3 sequences, roughly 61% being singletons. Trimming cost V 8 bases and J 4 bases, with 18 bases left between them. Per the germline V gene, CDR1 is KGHSH and CDR2 is LQKENI. The CDR3 contains 15 residues. Patients selected for sequencing had displayed CD8+CD57+ cell expansion by flow cytometry. This sequence was found in a human donor with aplastic anemia. Material for sequencing was sorted CD4+, CD8+, or CD8+CD57+ T cells (not recorded which) from PBMCs. The rearrangement uses TRBV18 and TRBJ1-5; possibly TRBD1 for D (5 bases). The CDR3 sequence is CASKPRDGGNQPQHF. CDR3 nucleotides: TGTGCCAGCAAACCGCGGGACGGCGGAAATCAGCCCCAGCATTTT. Supplemented by reference TRBV18 and TRBJ1-5, the full variable domain reads NAGVMQNPRHLVRRRGQEARLRCSPMKGHSHVYWYRQLPEEGLKFMVYLQKENIIDESGMPKERFSAEFPKEGPSILRIQQVVRGDSAAYFCASKPRDGGNQPQHFGDGTRLSIL.